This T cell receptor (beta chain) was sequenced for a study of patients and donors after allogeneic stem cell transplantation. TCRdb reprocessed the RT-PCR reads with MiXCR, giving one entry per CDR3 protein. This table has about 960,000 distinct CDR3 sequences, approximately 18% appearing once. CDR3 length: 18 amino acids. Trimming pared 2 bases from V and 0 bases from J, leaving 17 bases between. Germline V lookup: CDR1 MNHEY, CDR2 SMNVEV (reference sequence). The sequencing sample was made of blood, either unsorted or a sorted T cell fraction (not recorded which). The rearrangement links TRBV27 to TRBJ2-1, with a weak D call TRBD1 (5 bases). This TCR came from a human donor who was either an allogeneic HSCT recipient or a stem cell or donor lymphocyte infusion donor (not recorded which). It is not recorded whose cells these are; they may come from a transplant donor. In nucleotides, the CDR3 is TGTGCCAGCAGTTTAAGGGGCCAGGCCACCGGCTCCTACAATGAGCAGTTCTTC. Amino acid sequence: CASSLRGQATGSYNEQFF.